Each of the 10 T cell receptor beta chains below was sequenced from the same sample in a study of shared clonotypes between healthy human individuals. CD45RO-negative, CCR7-positively selected cells formed the naive CD8 fraction, excluding terminally differentiated effector memory CD45RA+ cells. The protocol was immunoSEQ multiplex PCR, while the TCRdb copy is restricted to in-frame clones and leaves out a portion. The table shows around 2,000,000 clones, with about 95% occurring only once. The specimen sequenced was naive CD8+ T cells sorted from blood. The receptor set was obtained from a man between 18 and 35 years old in good health.

This sequence joins TRBV14 and TRBJ2-1, with 10 positions matching TRBD2. Germline trimming cut 0 bases from V and 4 bases from J; bases unmatched to any gene: 12. This CDR3 contains 19 residues. Germline V gene sequence: CDR1 SGHDN, CDR2 FVKESK. The CDR3 is CASSQDIGASGGRYNEQFF. For the CDR3, the DNA is TGTGCCAGCAGCCAAGATATTGGGGCTAGCGGGGGTAGATACAATGAGCAGTTCTTC.

The V gene is TRBV7-9, the J gene TRBJ2-7, with D perhaps TRBD2 (7 bases). Germline values: CDR1 SEHNR, CDR2 FQNEAQ (reference sequence). Trimming took off 5 bases at V and 3 bases at J, with 14 bases between the two ends. There are 14 residues in the CDR3. Here the CDR3 DNA reads TGTGCCAGCAGCGAACGGGGGGCTGACTACGAGCAGTACTTC. It translates to CASSERGADYEQYF.

The chain carries TRBV10-3 and TRBJ1-4; TRBD1 is a possible D gene (5 bases). The CDR3 is 13 amino acids. Germline V gene lookup returns CDR1 ENHRY and CDR2 SYGVKD. With 3 bases removed from V and 8 bases from J, the gap between germline ends came to 10 bases. The chain's CDR3 is CAISDGGSEKLFF. The CDR3 DNA follows: TGTGCCATCAGTGACGGGGGTTCAGAAAAACTGTTTTTT.

V usage is TRBV7-3 and J usage is TRBJ2-7, with 10 positions matching TRBD1. CDR3 length: 16 amino acids. The trim removed 1 base at V and 4 bases at J, leaving 7 bases unmatched. In germline, CDR1 is SGHTA, CDR2 FQGTGA. CDR3 bases: TGTGCCAGCAGCTTAAATCAGCGGGACAGGGGATACGAGCAGTACTTC. It encodes CASSLNQRDRGYEQYF.

The chain couples TRBV27 to TRBJ2-1; 12 bases line up with TRBD2. Germline-derived CDR1 and CDR2 are MNHEY and SMNVEV (reference sequence). This CDR3 has 14 residues. The V segment lost 8 bases and the J segment 5 bases; nucleotides outside the gene matches: 4. The CDR3: CASWLAGGNNEQFF. The CDR3 DNA reads TGTGCCAGCTGGCTAGCGGGAGGGAACAATGAGCAGTTCTTC.

The chain is built from TRBV5-6 and TRBJ1-6, with 8 bases aligning to TRBD1. This CDR3 spans 16 amino acids. CDR1 is SGHDT and CDR2 is YYEEEE in the germline V gene. V was pared by 0 bases and J by 10 bases, with 9 bases of the junction left unmatched. The CDR3 loop reads CASSLGRQGAGSPLHF. Here the CDR3 DNA reads TGTGCCAGCAGCTTGGGTCGGCAGGGGGCCGGGTCACCCCTCCACTTT.

V and J are TRBV11-3 and TRBJ2-3; tentative D call: TRBD2 (5 bases). Trimming took 4 bases from V and 5 from J, leaving 13 bases between them. Germline V gene lookup returns CDR1 SGHNT and CDR2 YENEEA. CDR3 length equals 14 residues. In DNA form, the CDR3 reads TGTGCCAGCAGCTCCTCGGGCGGGCTAGATACGCAGTATTTT. The encoded protein is CASSSSGGLDTQYF. Full variable domain (missing parts from reference TRBV11-3 and TRBJ2-3): EAGVVQSPRYKIIEKKQPVAFWCNPISGHNTLYWYLQNLGQGPELLIRYENEEAVDDSQLPKDRFSAERLKGVDSTLKIQPAELGDSAVYLCASSSSGGLDTQYFGPGTRLTVL.

The genes are TRBV4-1 and TRBJ2-2; a weak D match, TRBD2 (6 bases). The CDR3 is made up of 16 amino acids. Germline V CDR1 and CDR2: MGHRA, YSYEKL. Trimming stripped 4 bases from V and 1 base from J, with 13 bases between. CDR3 nucleotide sequence: TGCGCCAGCAGCCGCTGGGCCGGGGGGAACACCGGGGAGCTGTTTTTT. It codes for CASSRWAGGNTGELFF.

This chain joins TRBV4-1 and TRBJ1-3; no reliable D call. Between the trimmed V and J ends, which lost 0 bases and 3 bases, there was a span of 12 bases. There are 16 residues in the CDR3. Germline assignment: CDR1 MGHRA and CDR2 YSYEKL. The CDR3 sequence is CASSQDYGPIGNTIYF. In nucleotides, the CDR3 is TGCGCCAGCAGCCAAGATTACGGTCCCATTGGAAACACCATATATTTT.

The chain combines TRBV14 with TRBJ2-1; TRBD1 is a possible D gene (5 bases). V lost 5 bases, J lost 8 bases, and 19 bases lay in between. This CDR3 is 15 amino acids long. Germline CDR1 and CDR2: SGHDN and FVKESK. DNA for the CDR3: TGTGCCAGCAGCTTGCCGTCGGCAGGGATACATGAGCAGTTCTTC. Translated: CASSLPSAGIHEQFF.